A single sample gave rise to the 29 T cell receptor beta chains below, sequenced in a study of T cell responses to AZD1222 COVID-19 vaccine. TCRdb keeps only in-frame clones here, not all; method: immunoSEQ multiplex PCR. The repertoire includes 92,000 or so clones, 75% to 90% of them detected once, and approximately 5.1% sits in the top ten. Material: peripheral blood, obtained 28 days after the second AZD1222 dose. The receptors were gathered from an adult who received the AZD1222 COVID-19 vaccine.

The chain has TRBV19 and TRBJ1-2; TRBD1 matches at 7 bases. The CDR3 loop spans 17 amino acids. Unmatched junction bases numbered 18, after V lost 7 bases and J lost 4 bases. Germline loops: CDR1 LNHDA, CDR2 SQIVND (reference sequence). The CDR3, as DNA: TGTGCCAGTATTTCGGCTGCAGGGGGAACCCGGGCCTATGGCTACACCTTC. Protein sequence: CASISAAGGTRAYGYTF.

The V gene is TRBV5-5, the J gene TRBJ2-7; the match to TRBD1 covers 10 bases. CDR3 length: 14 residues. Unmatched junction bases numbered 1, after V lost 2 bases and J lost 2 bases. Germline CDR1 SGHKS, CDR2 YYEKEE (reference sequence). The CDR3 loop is CASSLGQGAYEQYF. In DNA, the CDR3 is TGTGCCAGCAGCTTAGGACAGGGGGCCTACGAGCAGTACTTC.

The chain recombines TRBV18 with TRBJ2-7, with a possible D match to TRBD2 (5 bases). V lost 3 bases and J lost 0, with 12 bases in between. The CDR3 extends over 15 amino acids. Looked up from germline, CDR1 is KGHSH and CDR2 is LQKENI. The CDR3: CASSPKDSSSYEQYF. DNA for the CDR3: TGTGCCAGCTCACCGAAGGACTCAAGCTCCTACGAGCAGTACTTC.

The CDR3: CASRPTGTYGYTF. The CDR3 DNA follows: TGTGCCAGCAGACCAACAGGAACCTATGGCTACACCTTC. The chain has TRBV11-1 and TRBJ1-2, with a weak D call TRBD1 (5 bases). Germline V gene data show CDR1 as SGHAT and CDR2 as FQDESV (reference sequence). V was trimmed by 6 bases and J by 4 bases, leaving 12 bases between them. The CDR3 has 13 amino acids.

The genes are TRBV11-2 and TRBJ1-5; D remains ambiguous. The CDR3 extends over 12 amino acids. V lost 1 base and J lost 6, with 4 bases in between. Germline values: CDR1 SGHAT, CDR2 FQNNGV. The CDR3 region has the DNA TGTGCCAGCAGCTTAGTAGGTCAGCCCCAGCATTTT. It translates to CASSLVGQPQHF.

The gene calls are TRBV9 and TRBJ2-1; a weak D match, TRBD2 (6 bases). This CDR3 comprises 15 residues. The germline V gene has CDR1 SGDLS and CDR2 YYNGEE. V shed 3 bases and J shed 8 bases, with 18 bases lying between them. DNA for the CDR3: TGTGCCAGCAGCGGGGGGGAAGCGTTTTTCTATGAGCAGTTCTTC. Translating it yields CASSGGEAFFYEQFF.

CDR3 amino acids: CASSILPGNQPQHF. CDR3 coding DNA: TGTGCCAGTAGTATTTTGCCAGGCAATCAGCCCCAGCATTTT. The chain is built from TRBV19 and TRBJ1-5; D unclear. In germline, CDR1 is LNHDA, CDR2 SQIVND (reference sequence). The germline V and J ends were trimmed by 3 bases and 2 bases, with 8 bases remaining between them. There are 14 residues in the CDR3.

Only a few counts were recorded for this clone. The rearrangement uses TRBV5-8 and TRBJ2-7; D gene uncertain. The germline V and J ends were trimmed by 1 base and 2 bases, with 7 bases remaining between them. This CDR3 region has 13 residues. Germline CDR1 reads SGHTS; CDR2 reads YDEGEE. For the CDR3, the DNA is TGTGCCAGCAGCTTGCCTCCCGCCTACGAGCAGTACTTC. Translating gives CASSLPPAYEQYF.

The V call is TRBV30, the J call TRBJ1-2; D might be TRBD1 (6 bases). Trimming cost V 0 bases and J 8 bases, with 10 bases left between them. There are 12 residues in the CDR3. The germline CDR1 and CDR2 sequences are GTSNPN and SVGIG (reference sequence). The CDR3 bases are TGTGCCTGGAGTGTAGCAGGGGTGGGCTACACCTTC. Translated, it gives CAWSVAGVGYTF. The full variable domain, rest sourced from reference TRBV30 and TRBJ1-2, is SQTIHQWPATLVQPVGSPLSLECTVEGTSNPNLYWYRQAAGRGLQLLFYSVGIGQISSEVPQNLSASRPQDRQFILSSKKLLLSDSGFYLCAWSVAGVGYTFGSGTRLTVV.

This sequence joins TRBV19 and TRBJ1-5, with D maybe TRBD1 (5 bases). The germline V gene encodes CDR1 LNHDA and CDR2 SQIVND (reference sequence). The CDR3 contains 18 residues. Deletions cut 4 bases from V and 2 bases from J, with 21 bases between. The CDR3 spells CASSTLQGRRGGNQPQHF. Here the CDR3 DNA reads TGTGCCAGTAGTACCCTCCAGGGACGACGGGGGGGCAATCAGCCCCAGCATTTT.

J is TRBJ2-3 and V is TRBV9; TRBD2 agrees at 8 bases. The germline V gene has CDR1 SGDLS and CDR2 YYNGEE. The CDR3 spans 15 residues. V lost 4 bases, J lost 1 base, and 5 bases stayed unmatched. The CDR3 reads CASSISSGGTDTQYF. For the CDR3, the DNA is TGTGCCAGCAGCATTAGTAGCGGGGGCACAGATACGCAGTATTTT.

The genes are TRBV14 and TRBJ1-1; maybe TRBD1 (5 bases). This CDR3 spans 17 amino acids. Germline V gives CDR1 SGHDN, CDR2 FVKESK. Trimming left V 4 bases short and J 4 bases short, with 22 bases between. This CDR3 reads CASSPLFTKLGGTEAFF. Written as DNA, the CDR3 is TGTGCCAGCAGCCCACTGTTTACTAAGCTTGGGGGCACTGAAGCTTTCTTT.

The CDR3 sequence: CASSHGQGNQPQHF. The CDR3 DNA is TGTGCCAGCAGCCACGGACAGGGCAATCAGCCCCAGCATTTT. V usage is TRBV7-9 and J usage is TRBJ1-5; TRBD1 aligns across 7 bases. CDR1 SEHNR and CDR2 FQNEAQ come from the germline V gene (reference sequence). The CDR3 totals 14 residues. Trimming cost V 5 bases and J 2 bases; bases outside gene matches: 3.

Here the CDR3 DNA reads TGTGCCAGCAAACGACCTCCGGGACAGGGGAGGAATTCACCCCTCCACTTT. Protein product: CASKRPPGQGRNSPLHF. The chain carries TRBV28 and TRBJ1-6; 10 bases are a match to TRBD1. J was trimmed by 7 bases and V by 7 bases; bases with no gene match: 13. The CDR3 spans 17 residues. The germline gives CDR1 MDHEN, CDR2 SYDVKM.

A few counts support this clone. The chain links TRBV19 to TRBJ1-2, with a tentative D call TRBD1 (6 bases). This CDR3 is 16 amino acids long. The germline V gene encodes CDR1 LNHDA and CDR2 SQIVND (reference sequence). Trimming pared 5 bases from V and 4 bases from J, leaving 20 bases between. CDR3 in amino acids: CASSSKRGIGSYGYTF. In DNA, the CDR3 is TGTGCCAGTAGTTCGAAAAGGGGGATTGGGAGCTATGGCTACACCTTC.

CDR3 sequence: CATLTGDSQPQHF. Written as DNA, the CDR3 is TGTGCCACCCTGACAGGGGATAGCCAGCCCCAGCATTTT. This chain links TRBV6-6 with TRBJ1-5, with 8 bases lining up with TRBD1. The CDR3 extends over 13 amino acids. After removal of 10 bases from V and 7 bases from J, the junction contained 9 bases not matched to a gene. CDR1 is MNHNY, CDR2 SVGAGI, per germline (reference sequence).

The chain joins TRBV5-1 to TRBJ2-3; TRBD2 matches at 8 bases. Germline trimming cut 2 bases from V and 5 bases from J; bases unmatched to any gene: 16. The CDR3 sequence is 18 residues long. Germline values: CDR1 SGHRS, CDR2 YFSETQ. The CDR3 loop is CASSLNSATGGPVDTQYF. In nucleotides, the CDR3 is TGCGCCAGCAGCTTAAATTCGGCAACGGGGGGGCCAGTAGATACGCAGTATTTT.

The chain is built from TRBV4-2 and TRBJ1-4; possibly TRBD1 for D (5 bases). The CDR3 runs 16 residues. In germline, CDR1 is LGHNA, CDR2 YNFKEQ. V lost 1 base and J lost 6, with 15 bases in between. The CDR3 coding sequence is TGTGCCAGCAGCCAAGCTGCAAGGGGTGAGGATGAAAAACTGTTTTTT. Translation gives CASSQAARGEDEKLFF.

In nucleotides, the CDR3 is TGTGCCAGCAGTTACCCGGGACCTATTGCCACTGAAGCTTTCTTT. Protein product: CASSYPGPIATEAFF. The chain carries TRBV6-2 or TRBV6-3 and TRBJ1-1; maybe TRBD1 (5 bases). The germline CDR1 and CDR2 sequences are MNHEY and SVGEGT. The CDR3 loop spans 15 amino acids. V dropped 2 bases and J dropped 4 bases, with 14 bases sitting between them.

CDR3 sequence (DNA): TGTGCCAGCCAGACAAGTATTAATTCACCCCTCCACTTT. Residues: CASQTSINSPLHF. V is TRBV19 and J is TRBJ1-6; D call uncertain. The CDR3 runs 13 residues. CDR1 and CDR2 from the germline V gene are LNHDA and SQIVND (reference sequence). V gave up 9 bases and J gave up 6 bases, with 12 bases separating them. Using reference TRBV19 and TRBJ1-6 for the parts outside the CDR3, the full variable domain is DGGITQSPKYLFRKEGQNVTLSCEQNLNHDAMYWYRQDPGQGLRLIYYSQIVNDFQKGDIAEGYSVSREKKESFPLTVTSAQKNPTAFYLCASQTSINSPLHFGNGTRLTVT.

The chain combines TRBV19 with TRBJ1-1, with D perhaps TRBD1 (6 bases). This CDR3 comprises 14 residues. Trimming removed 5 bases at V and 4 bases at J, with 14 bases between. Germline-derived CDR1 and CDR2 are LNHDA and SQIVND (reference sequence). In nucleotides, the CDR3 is TGTGCCAGTAGTCGCCCCCCCAGGGGCACTGAAGCTTTCTTT. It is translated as CASSRPPRGTEAFF.

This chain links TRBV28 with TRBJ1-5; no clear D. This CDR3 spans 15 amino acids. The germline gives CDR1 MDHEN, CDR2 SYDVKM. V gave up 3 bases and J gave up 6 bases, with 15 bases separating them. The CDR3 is CASSLKPQLTQPQHF. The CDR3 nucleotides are TGTGCCAGCAGTTTGAAACCGCAGTTGACTCAGCCCCAGCATTTT.

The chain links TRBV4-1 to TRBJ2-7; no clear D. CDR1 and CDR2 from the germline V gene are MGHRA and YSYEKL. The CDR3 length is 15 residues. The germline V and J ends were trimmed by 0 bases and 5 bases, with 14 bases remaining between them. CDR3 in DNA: TGCGCCAGCAGCCAAGAACCCCTGAAGGCAAACGAGCAGTACTTC. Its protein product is CASSQEPLKANEQYF.

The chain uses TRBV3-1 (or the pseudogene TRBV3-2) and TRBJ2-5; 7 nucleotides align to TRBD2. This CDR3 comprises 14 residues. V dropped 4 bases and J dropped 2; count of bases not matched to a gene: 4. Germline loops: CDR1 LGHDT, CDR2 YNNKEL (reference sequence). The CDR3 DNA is TGTGCCAGCAGCCCGCTAGCGGAACAAGAGACCCAGTACTTC. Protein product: CASSPLAEQETQYF.

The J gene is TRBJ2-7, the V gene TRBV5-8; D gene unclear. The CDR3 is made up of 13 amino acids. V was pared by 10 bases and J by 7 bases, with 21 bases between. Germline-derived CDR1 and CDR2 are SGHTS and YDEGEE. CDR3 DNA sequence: TGTGCCGGCGCCCAGCAGACATTTGGAGAGCAGTACTTC. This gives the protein CAGAQQTFGEQYF. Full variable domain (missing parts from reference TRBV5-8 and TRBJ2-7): EAGVTQSPTHLIKTRGQQATLRCSPISGHTSVYWYQQALGLGLQFLLWYDEGEERNRGNFPPRFSGRQFPNYSSELNVNALELEDSALYLCAGAQQTFGEQYFGPGTRLTVT.

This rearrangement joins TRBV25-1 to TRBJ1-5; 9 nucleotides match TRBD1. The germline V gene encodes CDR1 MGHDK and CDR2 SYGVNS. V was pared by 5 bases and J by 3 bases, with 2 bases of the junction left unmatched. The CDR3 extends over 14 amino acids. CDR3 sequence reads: CASSRTGANQPQHF. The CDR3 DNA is TGTGCCAGCAGTAGGACAGGGGCCAATCAGCCCCAGCATTTT.

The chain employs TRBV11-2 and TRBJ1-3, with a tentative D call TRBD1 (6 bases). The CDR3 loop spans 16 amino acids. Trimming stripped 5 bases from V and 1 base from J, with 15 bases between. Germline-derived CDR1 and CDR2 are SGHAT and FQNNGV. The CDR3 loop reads CASSPRTVRSGNTIYF. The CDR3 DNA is TGTGCCAGCAGCCCCAGGACAGTCCGATCTGGAAACACCATATATTTT.

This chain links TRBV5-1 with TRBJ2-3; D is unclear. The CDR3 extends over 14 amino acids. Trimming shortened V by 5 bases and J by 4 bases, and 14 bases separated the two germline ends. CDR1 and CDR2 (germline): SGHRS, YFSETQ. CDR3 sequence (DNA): TGCGCCAGCAGTCCCGACCACGCGTCAGATACGCAGTATTTT. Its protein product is CASSPDHASDTQYF.

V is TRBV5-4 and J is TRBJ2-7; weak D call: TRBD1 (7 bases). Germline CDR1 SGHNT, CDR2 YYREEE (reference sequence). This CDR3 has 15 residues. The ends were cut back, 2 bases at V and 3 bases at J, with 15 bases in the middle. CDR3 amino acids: CASSLSGDRRYEQYF. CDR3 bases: TGTGCCAGCAGCTTATCGGGGGACAGACGCTACGAGCAGTACTTC.